This T cell receptor (beta chain) stems from a study of GPR56 and killer-like receptors on CD4 memory cells (dated by TCRdb to between 2018 and 2021). Context from the whole study: It was proposed in the study that human CD4+ memory T-cell differentiation and cytokine production potential are marked by progressive acquisition of KLRB1, KLRG1, GPR56 and then KLRF1. The healthy blood donors were described in the study as age-matched to the liver disease patients, whose median age was approximately 70 years. The investigation overall reported the following: Overlap of TCR repertoires was observed especially between the late populations 4 and 5, and partly population 3. Rather than covering full repertoires, the diversity and similarity analyses were limited to the 100 most expanded clones in each population. Clones dominating late populations 4 and 5 were also found in early populations 1 and 2, which the authors took as evidence for linear differentiation. Clonal frequency started low in the marker-negative population and rose progressively along the proposed pathway, while TCRbeta diversity decreased accordingly.

Of note for this clonotype: Its target antigen remains unknown.

For sequencing, an Illumina HiSeq 2500 was employed. For construction of sequencing libraries, the recombined TCRbeta locus was amplified according to a previously published PCR protocol. The authors processed their data as follows. Reads whose average quality score was below 30 were removed, and the reads that remained were processed with IMSEQ. Each clonotype was defined by Vbeta gene, Jbeta gene and CDR3 amino acid sequence. The Morisita-Horn index, computed on the top 100 expanded clones, was used to quantify repertoire overlap between populations. Renyi diversity profiles calculated on the top 100 expanded clones were used to assess clonal diversity. TCRdb reprocessed the raw reads; every CDR3 protein sequence is a single record, and DNA is not supplied. The V and J calls reflect TCRdb's pipeline rather than the authors' work. The table held for this sample gives 2,600 or so distinct CDR3 sequences. More than 4% of the sample belongs to the ten largest clones.

Before TCRbeta sequencing, fluorescence-activated cell sorting was used to enrich five KLR/GPR56-defined CD4+ populations. To test whether memory differentiation follows a linear pathway, the researchers sequenced TCRbeta repertoires from five CD4+ T-cell subsets, each defined by expression of KLRB1, KLRG1, GPR56 and KLRF1. TCR-sequenced cells came from peripheral blood of healthy control individuals, reported as five donors in the TCRbeta analysis figure. Heparinized peripheral blood was collected, and every sample was processed within one hour of being retrieved. Blood was diluted 1:2 in PBS, and peripheral blood mononuclear cells were then isolated from the diluted blood at room temperature by Biocoll density gradient centrifugation. Before flow sorting, CD4+ T cells were magnetically enriched from freshly isolated PBMCs using anti-CD4 MicroBeads. A BD FACSAria II was used to sort CD4+ T cells enriched from PBMCs of healthy donors according to marker expression. Surface staining used anti-KLRB1 clone 191B8, anti-KLRF1 clone 4A4.D10 and anti-KLRG1 clone REA261 antibodies from Miltenyi Biotec.

Sequenced: memory CD4+ T cells from blood. This TCR derives from a human donor in good health.

The encoded CDR3 is CASSLTGNEQFF. The chain uses TRBV11-3 and TRBJ2-1; lacking DNA, the TRBD1 call made by TCRdb goes unchecked. CDR1 and CDR2 were assigned from the germline V gene as SGHNT and YENEEA. The CDR3 starts with the cysteine, ends with the phenylalanine, and has 12 residues. The entry carries no DNA sequence.